The clone carrying this TCR beta chain occurred many times. What it binds is not known. In TCRdb, the RT-PCR reads were re-called with MiXCR into one record per CDR3 protein. The sample holds approximately 490,000 distinct CDR3 sequences; less than 7.5% are singletons and the top ten take around 13%. This entry is derived from a study of response to subunit inactivated influenza vaccine. From germline, CDR1 is DFQATT and CDR2 SNEGSKA (reference sequence). V was shortened by 1 base and J by 2 bases, with 18 bases between the two germline ends. The CDR3 is 16 residues long. The study's findings and limits: That few new T cells are recruited by each seasonal influenza vaccination was the authors' suggestion.

V gene TRBV20-1 combines with J gene TRBJ2-7, with TRBD2 as a possible D gene (6 bases). The clonotype originates from a man between 50 and 75 years old who received an inactivated influenza vaccine. This specimen was PBMCs from blood, taken less than 30 months after vaccination. Here the CDR3 reads CSARGTIGGPPYEQYF. The DNA for the CDR3 is TGCAGTGCTAGAGGCACTATCGGGGGACCCCCCTACGAGCAGTACTTC.